What follows describes a single T cell receptor (beta chain). The antigen this receptor binds is unknown. Base-call qualities are not available, and no considerably larger clone is one nucleotide away. CDR1 and CDR2 (MNHEY, SMNVEV) derive from the germline V gene (reference sequence). Including the terminal cysteine and phenylalanine, the CDR3 comprises 18 residues. Here the CDR3 DNA is all that survives: 54 bases in frame from base 1. V is shortened by 3 bases, J by 2 bases, and the region joining them spans 21 bases. Using the deep immunoSEQ assay, TCR CDR3 regions were amplified from genomic DNA by multiplex PCR. Extracted genomic DNA from each cell subset was spread evenly across all wells of several immunoSEQ 96-well plates, with each plate serving as a replicate. Each replicate PCR for sorted subsets received about 220 ng genomic DNA, equal to roughly 29,000 T cell genomes. Purified libraries were measured with a Qubit 3.0 fluorometer, size-checked on a Bioanalyzer 2100, and measured again with the KAPA Library Quantification kit. Every immunoSEQ 96-well plate was sequenced on a dedicated single-read 150-cycle Illumina NextSeq 550 flow cell. The paper's data handling went like this. The immunoSEQ output contained only junctional sequences without quality scores, so filtering could not match that applied to full-length reads. To assign V/J genes and CDR3, sequences were annotated using PyIR, a Python wrapper for IgBLAST v1.9, with IMGT germline references. Any read was removed if the V/J assignment was weak (E-value above 1e-6), the CDR3 was missing, or the read contained stop codons, out-of-frame junctions, or ambiguous translated residues. V3J clonotypes were defined as sequences sharing an identical inferred V gene, J gene, and CDR3 amino acid sequence. To compute the percentage overlap between repertoires, the number of shared unique clonotypes was divided by the size of the smaller repertoire. Three approaches were used to assess repertoire richness: RTK rarefaction, the Chao1 estimator, and Recon v2.1 estimates of unobserved clonotypes. For all TCRbeta clonotypes obtained by the gDNA method from four donors, generation probabilities were computed with OLGA. As stored in TCRdb, this immuneACCESS dataset retains in-frame rearrangements with V and J assigned. A fraction of the clones does not appear; measured against another copy, unresolved V genes explain less than half of the discrepancy, and the remainder lacks a known reason. Clonal size and the V and J genes are those of that table, whereas D and trimming came from the DNA. The sample table holds around 1.4 million clones, of which about 98.5% were seen once. 0.36% of the sample is taken by the ten largest.

This sample is part of a study of shared clonotypes between healthy human individuals (dated by TCRdb to 2019 to 2021). As for the study more broadly: Two women and a few men aged 18 to 49 years were included in the cohort. To increase sequencing depth and limit assay-specific biases, TCR repertoire library preparation and sequencing were carried out by different laboratories using diverse techniques. For each donor, three plates each were used for CD4 naive and CD4 memory, two plates were used for CD8 naive, and one plate was used for CD8 memory. Per donor, leukapheresis produced somewhere between about 0.94 and 9.5 billion PBMCs. To estimate repertoire size and how much clonotypes are shared between individuals, the study performed deep sequencing of blood TCR repertoires from a handful of healthy adults.

Healthy HIV-negative adults with no recently reported acute infections or vaccinations were included as donors. Only Caucasian adults living in Nashville, Tennessee, USA were represented among the donors. CD4+ T cells were enriched by magnetic negative selection, after which naive cells were positively selected on CD45RA and the negative fraction was taken as the memory subset. Blood was obtained by leukapheresis, after which PBMCs were separated by Ficoll-Histopaque density gradient centrifugation and cryopreserved in liquid nitrogen vapor phase. Analytical flow cytometry was used to check the purity and quantity of each magnetically sorted T cell population. From each sorted fraction, genomic DNA was isolated and quantified by UV absorbance on a Nanodrop 2000c. Findings and caveats that apply to the study as a whole: Compared with non-shared clonotypes, clonotypes shared by all four sorted-subset donors had higher generation probabilities. Pairwise subsampling indicated that sequencing depth was expected to affect the degree of clonotype sharing among donors. Rarefaction of sorted-subset datasets indicated incomplete sequencing despite the large sequencing depth. Larger estimated clonotype richness was generally found for naive subsets than for memory subsets. When several donors were compared, the shared fraction of clonotypes was approximately 5% for naive CD4, roughly 3.3% for naive CD8, 2.3% for memory CD4, and under 0.5% for memory CD8. Because the study included a small number of donors, the genetic and exposure-history diversity represented was limited. Sampling was restricted to blood, and TCR repertoires in tissues likely differ from the TCR repertoires found in blood.

The sequence links TRBV27 to TRBJ2-3, with a weak D call of TRBD1 (5 bases match). This clonotype was sampled from a young man in good health. Source material: naive CD4+ T cells sorted from blood. Read against the paper, the sample's cell subset or site label means: CD45RA+ positively selected. CDR3 protein: CASSFLPLGVKSTDTQYF. At the DNA level, the sequence is TGTGCCAGCAGTTTCCTCCCTCTAGGGGTCAAATCCACAGATACGCAGTATTTT.